The 18 T cell receptor beta chains reported below all come from one sample, sequenced in a study of cytomegalovirus exposure and HLA in healthy donors. 13 Jbeta primers and 60 Vbeta primers were used for the PCR. Measured with immunoSEQ multiplex PCR; TCRdb has only the in-frame clones, and not every one. The sample has 140,000 to 150,000 clones; approximately 78% are singletons. Material: PBMCs. The receptors originated from a woman aged 18 to 35 in good health and CMV-seropositive.

V usage is TRBV10-3 and J usage is TRBJ2-7, with 8 bases fitting TRBD1. Germline CDR1 is ENHRY and CDR2 is SYGVKD. The CDR3 has 13 amino acids. V shed 6 bases, J shed 2 bases, and the junction held 3 bases outside the gene matches. CDR3: CAIRPDRAYEQYF. The CDR3 DNA follows: TGTGCCATCAGACCGGACAGGGCCTACGAGCAGTACTTC.

The V call is TRBV5-1, the J call TRBJ2-1; TRBD2 matches 13 bases. CDR3 size: 15 residues. J lost 2 bases, V lost 9 bases, and 5 bases had no gene match. CDR1 and CDR2 (germline): SGHRS, YFSETQ. The CDR3 DNA is TGCGCCACCCGGACTAGCGGGGGCCCCTACAATGAGCAGTTCTTC. This gives the protein CATRTSGGPYNEQFF.

The chain is built from TRBV5-1 and TRBJ1-1; D might be TRBD1 (6 bases). The length of the CDR3 is 15 residues. Trimming took 3 bases from V and 2 from J, leaving 14 bases between them. Germline V lookup: CDR1 SGHRS, CDR2 YFSETQ. In nucleotides, the CDR3 is TGCGCCAGCAGCTCCTCGTCGACAGGAAACACTGAAGCTTTCTTT. It codes for CASSSSSTGNTEAFF.

The genes are TRBV6-5 and TRBJ2-5; D perhaps matches TRBD1 (6 bases). Germline assignment: CDR1 MNHEY and CDR2 SVGAGI. The CDR3 has 14 amino acids. Trimming cost V 8 bases and J 4 bases, with 17 bases left between them. CDR3 amino acids: CASRLSPTGETQYF. CDR3 nucleotide sequence: TGTGCCAGCCGCTTAAGCCCGACAGGAGAGACCCAGTACTTC.

This sequence joins TRBV15 and TRBJ2-3, with 7 positions matching TRBD1. Germline trimming cut 1 base from V and 2 bases from J; bases unmatched to any gene: 12. This CDR3 has 18 amino acids. Germline values: CDR1 LNHNV, CDR2 YYDKDF (reference sequence). The DNA for the CDR3 is TGTGCCACCAGCAGAGTACGGTTTGGGACAGTAACCACAGATACGCAGTATTTT. Translating gives CATSRVRFGTVTTDTQYF.

The CDR3 DNA sequence: TGTGCCAGCCGGGGGAGCGGGGGGTTCCAAGAGACCCAGTACTTC. Protein: CASRGSGGFQETQYF. The rearrangement joins TRBV6-1 to TRBJ2-5; TRBD2 aligns across 9 bases. V dropped 8 bases and J dropped 1; count of bases not matched to a gene: 8. The germline V gene has CDR1 MNHNS and CDR2 SASEGT. This CDR3 spans 15 amino acids.

The chain employs TRBV4-1 and TRBJ2-7, with D hard to call. Trimming removed 1 base from V and 2 bases from J, with 6 bases in between. Germline V lookup: CDR1 MGHRA, CDR2 YSYEKL. This CDR3 region has 13 residues. CDR3: CASSQVSAYEQYF. The CDR3 DNA sequence: TGCGCCAGCAGCCAAGTATCGGCCTACGAGCAGTACTTC.

This clone was seen a few times. The CDR3 loop is CSVGAGPETQYF. The CDR3 nucleotides are TGCAGCGTTGGTGCAGGGCCAGAGACCCAGTACTTC. This chain joins TRBV29-1 and TRBJ2-5, with a weak D call TRBD1 (5 bases). Trimming shortened V by 4 bases and J by 4 bases, and 10 bases separated the two germline ends. This CDR3 contains 12 residues. Germline V CDR1 and CDR2: SQVTM, ANQGSEA.

The chain recombines TRBV2 with TRBJ1-1; TRBD1 agrees at 7 bases. From germline, CDR1 is SNHLY and CDR2 FYNNEI. The CDR3 consists of 17 residues. V was clipped by 5 bases and J by 0 bases; unmatched bases: 12. CDR3 nucleotides: TGTGCCAGCAGTCCCATTACGTGGGACAGATTGAACACTGAAGCTTTCTTT. Translating it yields CASSPITWDRLNTEAFF.

A remark on this clone: At one end, the junction sequence differs from germline, possibly due to a read error. This chain connects TRBV7-2 to TRBJ2-7; D unresolved. This CDR3 comprises 12 residues. Looked up from germline, CDR1 is SGHTA and CDR2 is FQGNSA. CDR3 protein: CASRPSSYGQYF. The CDR3 DNA sequence: TGTGCCAGCAGACCTTCAAGCTACGGGCAGTACTTC.

This clone turned up a few times. The chain employs TRBV6-5 and TRBJ1-2; D is unresolved. Germline V gives CDR1 MNHEY, CDR2 SVGAGI. The CDR3 length is 14 residues. Trimming removed 2 bases from V and 4 bases from J, with 11 bases in between. The CDR3 coding sequence is TGTGCCAGCAGTTACGGGCACACTAGCTATGGCTACACCTTC. Encoded protein: CASSYGHTSYGYTF.

This clone was detected only a few times. The chain combines TRBV11-2 with TRBJ1-2, with D perhaps TRBD1 (5 bases). CDR1 SGHAT and CDR2 FQNNGV come from the germline V gene. V dropped 0 bases and J dropped 3 bases, with 11 bases sitting between them. This CDR3 contains 15 residues. CDR3 in amino acids: CASSLDGATDYGYTF. For the CDR3, the DNA is TGTGCCAGCAGCTTAGATGGCGCGACAGACTATGGCTACACCTTC. The full variable domain, its missing parts supplied by reference TRBV11-2 and TRBJ1-2, is EAGVAQSPRYKIIEKRQSVAFWCNPISGHATLYWYQQILGQGPKLLIQFQNNGVVDDSQLPKDRFSAERLKGVDSTLKIQPAKLEDSAVYLCASSLDGATDYGYTFGSGTRLTVV.

This clone showed up just a few times. This sequence joins TRBV18 and TRBJ1-6; possibly TRBD1 for D (6 bases). Germline CDR1 and CDR2: KGHSH and LQKENI. The ends were cut back, 2 bases at V and 6 bases at J, with 11 bases in the middle. CDR3 length equals 15 residues. CDR3 nucleotide sequence: TGTGCCAGCTCACCATCTAACAGGGTTAATTCACCCCTCCACTTT. Its protein product is CASSPSNRVNSPLHF. Combining the CDR3 with reference TRBV18 and TRBJ1-6 gives the whole variable domain NAGVMQNPRHLVRRRGQEARLRCSPMKGHSHVYWYRQLPEEGLKFMVYLQKENIIDESGMPKERFSAEFPKEGPSILRIQQVVRGDSAAYFCASSPSNRVNSPLHFGNGTRLTVT.

This clone has only one observation. V usage is TRBV6-5 and J usage is TRBJ1-1, with D hard to call. CDR3 length: 14 residues. CDR1 is MNHEY, CDR2 SVGAGI, per germline. Trimming stripped 6 bases from V and 2 bases from J, with 13 bases between. CDR3 nucleotide sequence: TGTGCCAGCAGCCGGCCGAGGTACAACACTGAAGCTTTCTTT. Translating it yields CASSRPRYNTEAFF.

The chain is built from TRBV7-9 and TRBJ2-2; D is unresolved. Germline V gene sequence: CDR1 SEHNR, CDR2 FQNEAQ (reference sequence). The length of the CDR3 is 12 residues. Trimming removed 6 bases from V and 6 bases from J, with 8 bases in between. The CDR3 DNA sequence: TGTGCCAGCAGAATAGGAGCCGGGGAGCTGTTTTTT. This encodes CASRIGAGELFF.

J is TRBJ1-1 and V is TRBV5-4; maybe TRBD1 (6 bases). The CDR3 has 14 amino acids. Trimming took off 0 bases at V and 6 bases at J, with 12 bases between the two ends. The germline CDR1 and CDR2 sequences are SGHNT and YYREEE (reference sequence). The CDR3 DNA reads as TGTGCCAGCAGCTTGGTGGCAGGGGACGCTGAAGCTTTCTTT. Translated: CASSLVAGDAEAFF.

The chain employs TRBV4-1 and TRBJ2-1, with 12 bases lining up with TRBD2. The CDR3 covers 18 residues. CDR1 and CDR2 from the germline V gene are MGHRA and YSYEKL. V gave up 3 bases and J gave up 5 bases; unmatched junction bases: 11. CDR3 bases: TGCGCCAGCAGCCATCACCCCGGACTAGCGGGGTTAAACAATGAGCAGTTCTTC. This sequence encodes CASSHHPGLAGLNNEQFF.

A single count supports this clone. The V gene is TRBV27, the J gene TRBJ1-5, with 7 bases that match TRBD1. The CDR3 is 13 amino acids. The germline V gene encodes CDR1 MNHEY and CDR2 SMNVEV (reference sequence). V gave up 8 bases and J gave up 3 bases; unmatched junction bases: 4. The chain's CDR3 is CASRDRDNQPQHF. CDR3 DNA sequence: TGTGCCAGCCGCGACAGGGACAATCAGCCCCAGCATTTT.